Listed here are 4 T cell receptor beta chains from one sample, sequenced in a study of blood T cell repertoires in COVID-19. Sequencing used immunoSEQ multiplex PCR; TCRdb keeps in-frame clones, though not all of them. Of approximately 97,000 clones in the sample, about 86% are singletons; the top ten hold around 2%. Material: peripheral blood. These receptors were obtained from a man aged 50-60 years with COVID-19, enrolled during active disease.

This rearrangement joins TRBV30 to TRBJ1-2, with a possible D match to TRBD1 (6 bases). The germline CDR1 and CDR2 sequences are GTSNPN and SVGIG (reference sequence). Trimming took off 3 bases at V and 4 bases at J, with 12 bases between the two ends. This CDR3 contains 13 residues. The CDR3 spells CAWRQGGGYGYTF. CDR3 DNA: TGTGCCTGGAGGCAGGGAGGGGGCTATGGCTACACCTTC.

The chain recombines TRBV2 with TRBJ2-7; D not certain. Per the germline V gene, CDR1 is SNHLY and CDR2 is FYNNEI. CDR3 size: 13 residues. Between the trimmed V and J ends, which lost 7 bases and 4 bases, there was a span of 14 bases. CDR3 residues: CASMAGEPYEQYF. In DNA, the CDR3 is TGTGCCAGCATGGCAGGCGAACCATACGAGCAGTACTTC.

The chain recombines TRBV4-1 with TRBJ1-1, with D perhaps matching TRBD1 (6 bases). Germline V gene lookup returns CDR1 MGHRA and CDR2 YSYEKL. The CDR3 has 14 residues. V lost 4 bases to trimming and J lost 0 bases, with 9 bases between them. CDR3 nucleotides: TGCGCCAGCAGCCTCGGACAGTTGAACACTGAAGCTTTCTTT. This sequence encodes CASSLGQLNTEAFF.

The rearrangement uses TRBV30 and TRBJ1-5, with D hard to call. The V gene's germline CDR1 is GTSNPN and CDR2 SVGIG (reference sequence). CDR3 length equals 15 residues. Trimming cost V 0 bases and J 1 base, with 10 bases left between them. The CDR3 here is CAWSVAGPSNQPQHF. Written as DNA, the CDR3 is TGTGCCTGGAGTGTCGCTGGGCCGAGCAATCAGCCCCAGCATTTT.